This TCR beta chain stems from a study of cytomegalovirus exposure and HLA in healthy donors. V dropped 4 bases and J dropped 1 base, with 11 bases sitting between them. This CDR3 region has 14 residues. Germline V CDR1 and CDR2: SGHDT, YYEEEE. 60 Vbeta and 13 Jbeta primers were used in PCR. The protocol was immunoSEQ multiplex PCR, while the TCRdb copy is restricted to in-frame clones and leaves out a portion. The table has roughly 110,000 clones, about 75% seen once. This rearrangement joins TRBV5-6 to TRBJ1-1; D is possibly TRBD1 (5 bases). The TCR sequence derives from a woman in her thirties or forties in good health and CMV-seropositive. The sequencing sample was made of PBMCs. DNA of the CDR3: TGTGCCAGCAGCAGTCTGACAGAGAACACTGAAGCTTTCTTT. It translates to CASSSLTENTEAFF.